In its sample, the clone carrying this T cell receptor beta chain was seen a few times. Its matching antigen is unknown. This specimen belongs to a study of human T cells and chemical hapten exposure. There are 18 residues in the CDR3. The germline V and J ends were trimmed by 5 bases and 0 bases, with 19 bases remaining between them. Germline CDR1 reads SGHVS; CDR2 reads FQNEAQ. The study's library attached unique molecular identifiers to single cDNA molecules. TCRdb fed the RACE reads into MiXCR, producing one record per CDR3 protein. The sample has 210,000 or so distinct CDR3 sequences; around 23% are singletons. Study outcomes and limitations: Patch test score showed a positive correlation with PT1 expanded TCR counts.

Time point given: patch test 3, about 24 weeks after DPC sensitization. Treatment denoted: therapeutic diphenylcyclopropenone sensitization with weekly scalp DPC. This receptor was identified in a woman aged 40 to 55 with alopecia areata. Some clones in this sample may be carry-over from other donors' samples. This sequence joins TRBV7-8 and TRBJ1-4; D might be TRBD1 (6 bases). The sequencing used whole blood, collected in connection with sensitization to the hapten diphenylcyclopropenone (DPC). CDR3 nucleotides: TGTGCCAGCAGCCCTCGGACAGTGTCTCCTGCAACTAATGAAAAACTGTTTTTT. The encoded protein is CASSPRTVSPATNEKLFF.